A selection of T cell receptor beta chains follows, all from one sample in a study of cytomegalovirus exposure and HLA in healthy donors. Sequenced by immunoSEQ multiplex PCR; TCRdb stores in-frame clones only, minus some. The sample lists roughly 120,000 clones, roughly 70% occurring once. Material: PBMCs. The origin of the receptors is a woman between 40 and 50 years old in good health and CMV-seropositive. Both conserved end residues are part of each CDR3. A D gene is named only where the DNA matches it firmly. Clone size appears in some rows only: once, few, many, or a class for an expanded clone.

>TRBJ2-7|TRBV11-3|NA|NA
CASSFRGGVGEQYF
TGTGCCAGCAGCTTCCGAGGGGGGGTCGGCGAGCAGTACTTC
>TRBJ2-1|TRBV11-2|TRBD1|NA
CASSRDRVWNEQFF
TGTGCCAGCAGCCGAGACAGGGTGTGGAATGAGCAGTTCTTC
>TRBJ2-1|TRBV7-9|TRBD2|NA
CASGIAGAPRLYNEQFF
TGTGCCAGCGGAATAGCGGGAGCCCCTCGGTTGTACAATGAGCAGTTCTTC
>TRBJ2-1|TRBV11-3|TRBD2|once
CASSLGSGRDGEQFF
TGTGCCAGCAGCTTGGGTAGCGGGAGGGATGGTGAGCAGTTCTTC
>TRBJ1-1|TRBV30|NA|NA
CAWQTGKLNTEAFF
TGTGCCTGGCAAACAGGGAAACTGAACACTGAAGCTTTCTTT
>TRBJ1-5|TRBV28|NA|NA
CASSLATLDKKPQHF
TGTGCCAGCAGTTTGGCAACACTGGACAAGAAGCCCCAGCATTTT
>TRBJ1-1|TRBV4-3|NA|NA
CASSQDRGATWNTEAFF
TGCGCCAGCAGCCAAGATCGGGGGGCGACTTGGAACACTGAAGCTTTCTTT
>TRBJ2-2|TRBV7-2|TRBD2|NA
CASRLTSGGAGELFF
TGTGCCAGCAGACTCACTAGCGGGGGGGCCGGGGAGCTGTTTTTT
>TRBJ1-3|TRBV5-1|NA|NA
CASSLGGEGNTIYF
TGCGCCAGCAGCTTGGGGGGAGAAGGAAACACCATATATTTT
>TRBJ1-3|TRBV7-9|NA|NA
CASSFSGEIGNTIYF
TGTGCCAGCAGCTTCTCAGGGGAGATAGGAAACACCATATATTTT
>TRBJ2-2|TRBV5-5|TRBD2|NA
CATREGGRFTGELFF
TGTGCCACCCGGGAGGGCGGGAGGTTCACCGGGGAGCTGTTTTTT
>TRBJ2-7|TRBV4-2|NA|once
CASSQPSSSSYEQYF
TGTGCCAGCAGCCAGCCCTCTAGCAGCTCCTACGAGCAGTACTTC
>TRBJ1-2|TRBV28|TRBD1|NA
CASSLGDRAMANYGYTF
TGTGCCAGCAGTTTAGGGGACAGGGCAATGGCTAACTATGGCTACACCTTC
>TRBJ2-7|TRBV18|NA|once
CASSPSTGTYEQYF
TGTGCCAGCTCACCATCTACAGGGACCTACGAGCAGTACTTC
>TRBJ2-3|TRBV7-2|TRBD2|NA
CASSPGLAGGTDTQYF
TGTGCCAGCAGCCCCGGACTAGCGGGGGGCACAGATACGCAGTATTTT
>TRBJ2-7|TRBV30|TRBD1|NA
CAWAQGATLYEQYF
TGTGCCTGGGCACAGGGGGCTACCCTTTACGAGCAGTACTTC
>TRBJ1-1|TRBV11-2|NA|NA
CASSPRVATALEAFF
TGTGCCAGCAGCCCCAGGGTTGCAACGGCCCTTGAAGCTTTCTTT
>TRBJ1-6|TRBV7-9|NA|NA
CSSSSTVQRVDSPLHF
TGTTCCAGCAGCAGTACAGTGCAGAGAGTTGATTCACCCCTCCACTTT
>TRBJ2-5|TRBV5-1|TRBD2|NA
CASSLGSSGRVGETQYF
TGCGCCAGCAGCTTGGGGTCTAGCGGGAGGGTTGGAGAGACCCAGTACTTC
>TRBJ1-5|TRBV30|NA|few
CAWSQGQRQPQHF
TGTGCCTGGAGTCAGGGGCAGCGTCAGCCCCAGCATTTT
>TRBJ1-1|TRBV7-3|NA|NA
CASSADSNTEAFF
TGTGCCAGCAGCGCAGATTCGAACACTGAAGCTTTCTTT
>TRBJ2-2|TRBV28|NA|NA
CASSFPGKGTGELFF
TGTGCCAGCAGTTTTCCAGGGAAGGGCACCGGGGAGCTGTTTTTT
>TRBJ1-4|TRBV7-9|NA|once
CASSIGLINEKLFF
TGTGCCAGCAGCATCGGACTGATTAATGAAAAACTGTTTTTT
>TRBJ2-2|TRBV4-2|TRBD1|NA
CASSQFGQGGAGELFF
TGTGCCAGCAGCCAATTCGGACAGGGAGGAGCCGGGGAGCTGTTTTTT
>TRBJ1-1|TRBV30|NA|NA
CAWGPGITEAFF
TGTGCCTGGGGGCCGGGAATCACTGAAGCTTTCTTT
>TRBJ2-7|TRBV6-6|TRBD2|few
CATSGGLDEQYF
TGTGCCACCTCGGGGGGTCTCGACGAGCAGTACTTC
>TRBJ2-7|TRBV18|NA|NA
CASSPTGSRSYEQYF
TGTGCCAGCTCACCGACGGGGTCACGGTCCTACGAGCAGTACTTC
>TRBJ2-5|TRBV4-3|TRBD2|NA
CASSLRLAGVETQYF
TGCGCCAGCAGCCTCCGACTAGCGGGAGTGGAGACCCAGTACTTC
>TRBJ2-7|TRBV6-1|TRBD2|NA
CASNLAGVMGEQYF
TGTGCCAGCAATCTAGCGGGAGTGATGGGAGAGCAGTACTTC
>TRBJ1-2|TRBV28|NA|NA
CASSTTRGGYGYTF
TGTGCCAGCAGTACGACACGGGGAGGCTATGGCTACACCTTC
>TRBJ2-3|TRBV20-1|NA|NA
CSAVFDTQYF
TGCAGTGCTGTCTTTGATACGCAGTATTTT
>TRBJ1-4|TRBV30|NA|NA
CAVEGGARLANEKLFF
TGTGCCGTGGAGGGTGGGGCCCGGTTGGCTAATGAAAAACTGTTTTTT
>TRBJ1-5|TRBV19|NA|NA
CASSIERGGNQPQHF
TGTGCCAGTAGTATAGAAAGGGGTGGCAATCAGCCCCAGCATTTT
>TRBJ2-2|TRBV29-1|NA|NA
CSVAAVPNRGAVF
TGCAGCGTTGCCGCAGTCCCGAACCGGGGAGCTGTTTTT
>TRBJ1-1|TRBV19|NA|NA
CASSAAAYTEAFF
TGTGCCAGTAGTGCCGCAGCGTACACTGAAGCTTTCTTT
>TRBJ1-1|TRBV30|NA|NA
CAWSLWNTEAFF
TGTGCCTGGAGTCTGTGGAACACTGAAGCTTTCTTT
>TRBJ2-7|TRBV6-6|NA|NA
CASSYRRDEQYF
TGTGCCAGCAGTTACCGGAGGGACGAGCAGTACTTC
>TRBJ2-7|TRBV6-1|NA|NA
CASSGPRTLPPPGIYEQYF
TGTGCCAGCAGTGGTCCTCGGACTCTCCCTCCTCCTGGAATATACGAGCAGTACTTC
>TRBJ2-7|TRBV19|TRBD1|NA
CASSTRQGYEQYF
TGTGCCAGTAGTACCCGACAGGGCTACGAGCAGTACTTC
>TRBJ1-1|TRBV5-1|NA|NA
CASSLGQSNTEAFF
TGCGCCAGCAGCCTTGGACAGTCGAACACTGAAGCTTTCTTT
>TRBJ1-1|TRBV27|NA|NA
CASTRDQGNTEAFF
TGTGCCAGCACGCGGGACCAGGGGAACACTGAAGCTTTCTTT
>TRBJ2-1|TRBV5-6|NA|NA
CASSLGHGQTIYNEQFF
TGTGCCAGCAGCTTGGGGCATGGGCAGACAATCTACAATGAGCAGTTCTTC
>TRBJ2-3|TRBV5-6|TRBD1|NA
CASSLASGTATDTQYF
TGTGCCAGCAGCTTGGCATCTGGGACAGCCACAGATACGCAGTATTTT